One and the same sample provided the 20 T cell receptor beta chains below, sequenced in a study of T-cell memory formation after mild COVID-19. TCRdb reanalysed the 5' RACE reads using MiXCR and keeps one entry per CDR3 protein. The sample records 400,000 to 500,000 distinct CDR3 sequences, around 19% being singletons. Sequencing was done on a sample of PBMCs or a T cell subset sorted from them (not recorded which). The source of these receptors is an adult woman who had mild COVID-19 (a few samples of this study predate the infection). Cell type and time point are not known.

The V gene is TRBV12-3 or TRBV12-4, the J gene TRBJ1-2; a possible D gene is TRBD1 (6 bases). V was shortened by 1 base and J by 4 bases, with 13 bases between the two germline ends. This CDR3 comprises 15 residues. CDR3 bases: TGTGCCAGCAGTTTAGTTTGGGGGGGGCTCTATGGCTACACCTTC. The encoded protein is CASSLVWGGLYGYTF.

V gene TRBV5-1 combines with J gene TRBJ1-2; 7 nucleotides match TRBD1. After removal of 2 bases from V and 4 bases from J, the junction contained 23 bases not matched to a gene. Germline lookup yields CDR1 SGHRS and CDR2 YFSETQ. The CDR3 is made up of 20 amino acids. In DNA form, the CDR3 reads TGCGCCAGCAGCTTCTCCCGGACTATAACAACAGGGGAAGGGACCTATGGCTACACCTTC. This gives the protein CASSFSRTITTGEGTYGYTF.

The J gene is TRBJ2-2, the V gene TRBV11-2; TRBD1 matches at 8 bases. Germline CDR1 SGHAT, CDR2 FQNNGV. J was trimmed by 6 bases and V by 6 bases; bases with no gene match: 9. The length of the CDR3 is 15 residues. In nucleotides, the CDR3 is TGTGCCAGCAGTCTGGACCCAGGGGGCCCCGGGGAGCTGTTTTTT. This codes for CASSLDPGGPGELFF.

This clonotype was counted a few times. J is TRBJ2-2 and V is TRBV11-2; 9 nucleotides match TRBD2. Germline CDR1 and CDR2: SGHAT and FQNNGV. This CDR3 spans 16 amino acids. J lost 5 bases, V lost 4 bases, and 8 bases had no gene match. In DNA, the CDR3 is TGTGCCAGCAGCTATCTCGCGGGAGGGCAGACCGGGGAGCTGTTTTTT. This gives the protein CASSYLAGGQTGELFF.

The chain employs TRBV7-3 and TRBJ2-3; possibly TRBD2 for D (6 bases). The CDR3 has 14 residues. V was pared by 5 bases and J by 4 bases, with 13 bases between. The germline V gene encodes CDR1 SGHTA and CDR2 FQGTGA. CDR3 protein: CASSPGAGSDTQYF. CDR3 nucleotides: TGTGCCAGCAGCCCCGGGGCGGGGTCAGATACGCAGTATTTT.

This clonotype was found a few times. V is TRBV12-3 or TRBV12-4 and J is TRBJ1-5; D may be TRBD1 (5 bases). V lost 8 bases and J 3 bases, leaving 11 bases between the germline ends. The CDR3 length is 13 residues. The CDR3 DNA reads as TGTGCCAGCGGATTGGGACTCAATCAGCCCCAGCATTTT. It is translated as CASGLGLNQPQHF.

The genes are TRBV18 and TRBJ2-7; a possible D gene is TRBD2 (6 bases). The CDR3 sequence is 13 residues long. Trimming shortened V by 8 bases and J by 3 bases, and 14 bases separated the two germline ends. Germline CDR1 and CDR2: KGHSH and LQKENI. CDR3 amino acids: CASGKGRIYEQYF. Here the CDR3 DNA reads TGTGCCAGCGGAAAGGGGAGGATCTACGAGCAGTACTTC.

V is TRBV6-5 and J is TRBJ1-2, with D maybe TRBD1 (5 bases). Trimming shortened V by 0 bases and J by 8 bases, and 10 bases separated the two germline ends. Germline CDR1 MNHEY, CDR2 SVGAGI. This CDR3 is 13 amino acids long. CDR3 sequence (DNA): TGTGCCAGCAGTTACTCGGGCCGGGGCGGCTACACCTTC. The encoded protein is CASSYSGRGGYTF.

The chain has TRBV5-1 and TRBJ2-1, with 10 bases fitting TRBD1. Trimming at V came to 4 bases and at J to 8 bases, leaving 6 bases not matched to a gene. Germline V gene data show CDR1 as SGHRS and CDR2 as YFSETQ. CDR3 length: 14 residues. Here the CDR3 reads CASSVGQGWDEQFF. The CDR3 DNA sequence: TGCGCCAGCAGCGTGGGACAGGGGTGGGATGAGCAGTTCTTC.

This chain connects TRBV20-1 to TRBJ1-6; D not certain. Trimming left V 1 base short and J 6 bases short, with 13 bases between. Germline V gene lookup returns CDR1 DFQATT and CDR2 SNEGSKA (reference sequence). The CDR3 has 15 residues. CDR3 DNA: TGCAGTGCTAGAGTAGACACCTCCAGTAATTCACCCCTCCACTTT. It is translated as CSARVDTSSNSPLHF.

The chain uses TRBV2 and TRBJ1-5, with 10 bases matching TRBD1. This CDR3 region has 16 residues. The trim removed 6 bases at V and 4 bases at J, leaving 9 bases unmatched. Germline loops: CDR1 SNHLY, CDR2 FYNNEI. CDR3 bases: TGTGCCAGCAGAGACTTCGGACAGGGGGGAAATCAGCCCCAGCATTTT. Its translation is CASRDFGQGGNQPQHF.

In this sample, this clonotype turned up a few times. CDR3 coding DNA: TGTGCCAGCAGCACCGGAATTAGCAATCAGCCCCAGCATTTT. Protein sequence: CASSTGISNQPQHF. The chain recombines TRBV5-6 with TRBJ1-5; no definite D call. Per germline, CDR1 SGHDT and CDR2 YYEEEE. V shed 4 bases and J shed 0 bases, with 8 bases lying between them. The CDR3 length is 14 residues.

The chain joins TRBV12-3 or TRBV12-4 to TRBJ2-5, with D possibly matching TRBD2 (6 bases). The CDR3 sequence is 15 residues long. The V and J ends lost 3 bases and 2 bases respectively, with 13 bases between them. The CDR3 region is CASSFPTRTQETQYF. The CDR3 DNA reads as TGTGCCAGCAGTTTCCCGACTAGAACTCAAGAGACCCAGTACTTC.

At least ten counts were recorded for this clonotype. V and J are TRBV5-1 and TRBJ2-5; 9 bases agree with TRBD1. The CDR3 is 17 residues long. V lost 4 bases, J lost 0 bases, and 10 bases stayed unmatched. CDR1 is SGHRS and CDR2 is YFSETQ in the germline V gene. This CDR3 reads CASSPGQGGGYQETQYF. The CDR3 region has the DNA TGCGCCAGCAGCCCGGGACAGGGAGGAGGGTACCAAGAGACCCAGTACTTC.

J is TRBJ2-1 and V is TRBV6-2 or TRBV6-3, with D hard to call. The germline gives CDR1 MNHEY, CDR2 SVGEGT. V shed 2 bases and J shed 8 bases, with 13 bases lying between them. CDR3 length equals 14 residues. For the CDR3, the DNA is TGTGCCAGCAGTTACCCCACGGCTCAGGATGAGCAGTTCTTC. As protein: CASSYPTAQDEQFF.

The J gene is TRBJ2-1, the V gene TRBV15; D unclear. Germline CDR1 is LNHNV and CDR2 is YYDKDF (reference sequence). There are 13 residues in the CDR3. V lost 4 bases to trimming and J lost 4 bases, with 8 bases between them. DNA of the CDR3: TGTGCCACCAGCAAGATGAGATACAATGAGCAGTTCTTC. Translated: CATSKMRYNEQFF.

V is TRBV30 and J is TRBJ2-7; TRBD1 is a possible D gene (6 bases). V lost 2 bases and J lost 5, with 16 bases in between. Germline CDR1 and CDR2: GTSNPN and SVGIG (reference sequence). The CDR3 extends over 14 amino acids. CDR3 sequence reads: CAWSTGAGTHEQYF. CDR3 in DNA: TGTGCCTGGAGTACCGGCGCCGGGACACACGAGCAGTACTTC.

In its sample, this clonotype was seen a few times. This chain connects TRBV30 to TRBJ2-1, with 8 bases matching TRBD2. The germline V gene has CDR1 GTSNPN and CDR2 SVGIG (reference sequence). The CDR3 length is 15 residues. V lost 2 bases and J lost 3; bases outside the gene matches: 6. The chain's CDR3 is CAWSPTSEIYNEQFF. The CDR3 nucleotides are TGTGCCTGGAGTCCGACTAGCGAAATCTACAATGAGCAGTTCTTC.

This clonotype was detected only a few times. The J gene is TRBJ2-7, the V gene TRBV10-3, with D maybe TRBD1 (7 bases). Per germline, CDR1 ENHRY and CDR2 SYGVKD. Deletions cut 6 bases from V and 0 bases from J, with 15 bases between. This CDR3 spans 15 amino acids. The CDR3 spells CAIRGGQSNSYEQYF. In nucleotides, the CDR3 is TGTGCCATCAGGGGGGGACAGTCCAACTCCTACGAGCAGTACTTC.

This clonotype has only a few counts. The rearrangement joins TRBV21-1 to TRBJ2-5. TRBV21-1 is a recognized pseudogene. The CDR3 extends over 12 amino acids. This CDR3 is CASSKNTETQYF. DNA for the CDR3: TGTGCCAGCAGCAAAAATACGGAGACCCAGTACTTC.